The rows below give T cell receptor beta chains drawn from one sample of a study of blood T cell repertoires in COVID-19. Produced via immunoSEQ multiplex PCR; TCRdb's table is partial and in-frame only. The sample lists more than 250,000 clones, roughly 87% occurring once. Sequencing was carried out using peripheral blood. Receptor source: a man in his fifties with active or convalescent COVID-19. The CDR3 runs from the conserved cysteine through the conserved F or W. A D gene is named only where the DNA matches it firmly. Not all rows give a size; the values are once, few, many and, for expanded clones, a class.

j_call: TRBJ2-1
d_call: TRBD2
v_call: TRBV5-1
clone_size: -
cdr3_aa: CASSWTGRDEQFF
cdr3_nt: TGCGCCAGCAGTTGGACTGGGAGGGATGAGCAGTTCTTC

j_call: TRBJ2-2
d_call: TRBD2
v_call: TRBV28
clone_size: -
cdr3_aa: CASSLTSGSNTGELFF
cdr3_nt: TGTGCCAGCAGTCTTACTAGCGGGAGCAACACCGGGGAGCTGTTTTTT

j_call: TRBJ2-2
d_call: TRBD2
v_call: TRBV2
clone_size: -
cdr3_aa: CASMRLAGGPGELFF
cdr3_nt: TGTGCCAGCATGCGACTAGCGGGAGGGCCAGGGGAGCTGTTTTTT

j_call: TRBJ2-4
d_call: TRBD1
v_call: TRBV2
clone_size: -
cdr3_aa: CASSQGVAKNIQYF
cdr3_nt: TGTGCCAGCAGTCAGGGGGTGGCCAAAAACATTCAGTACTTC

j_call: TRBJ1-1
d_call: TRBD1
v_call: TRBV7-3
clone_size: -
cdr3_aa: CASSATGGWGTEAFF
cdr3_nt: TGTGCCAGCAGCGCCACAGGGGGGTGGGGCACTGAAGCTTTCTTT

j_call: TRBJ2-1
d_call: TRBD2
v_call: TRBV10-3
clone_size: -
cdr3_aa: CAISPMTSGSTNEQFF
cdr3_nt: TGTGCCATCAGCCCTATGACTAGCGGGAGTACCAATGAGCAGTTCTTC

j_call: TRBJ1-1
d_call: TRBD1
v_call: TRBV12-3/TRBV12-4
clone_size: -
cdr3_aa: CASSARQGKAFF
cdr3_nt: TGTGCCAGCAGTGCCCGACAGGGGAAAGCTTTCTTT

j_call: TRBJ2-5
d_call: TRBD1
v_call: TRBV5-1
clone_size: -
cdr3_aa: CASSFLPGQGALKETQYF
cdr3_nt: TGCGCCAGCAGCTTTCTACCGGGACAGGGGGCTCTAAAAGAGACCCAGTACTTC

j_call: TRBJ1-1
d_call: -
v_call: TRBV5-1
clone_size: -
cdr3_aa: CASSLGQGRTEAFF
cdr3_nt: TGCGCCAGCAGCTTGGGGCAGGGGCGAACTGAAGCTTTCTTT

j_call: TRBJ1-1
d_call: -
v_call: TRBV18
clone_size: -
cdr3_aa: CASSPTTGGTEAFF
cdr3_nt: TGTGCCAGCTCACCGACGACGGGGGGGACTGAAGCTTTCTTT

j_call: TRBJ2-3
d_call: TRBD2
v_call: TRBV3-1/TRBV3-2
clone_size: once
cdr3_aa: CASSQIAGEGYF
cdr3_nt: TGTGCCAGCAGCCAAATAGCGGGGGAGGGGTATTTT

j_call: TRBJ2-5
d_call: TRBD1
v_call: TRBV5-4
clone_size: -
cdr3_aa: CASSRTGGGSAGMVDQYF
cdr3_nt: TGTGCCAGCAGCCGGACAGGGGGAGGATCAGCGGGGATGGTCGACCAGTACTTC

j_call: TRBJ2-7
d_call: TRBD1
v_call: TRBV6-5
clone_size: -
cdr3_aa: CASSKGQGPYEQYF
cdr3_nt: TGTGCCAGCAGTAAGGGACAGGGTCCCTACGAGCAGTACTTC

j_call: TRBJ1-4
d_call: TRBD1
v_call: TRBV14
clone_size: -
cdr3_aa: CASSRQGAPGEKLFF
cdr3_nt: TGTGCCAGCAGCCGACAGGGAGCCCCCGGTGAAAAACTGTTTTTT

j_call: TRBJ1-3
d_call: -
v_call: TRBV9
clone_size: -
cdr3_aa: CASSVDDSPYFGNTIYF
cdr3_nt: TGTGCCAGCAGCGTAGACGACAGCCCGTACTTTGGAAACACCATATATTTT

j_call: TRBJ1-1
d_call: -
v_call: TRBV11-2
clone_size: -
cdr3_aa: CASSLRRLGTEAFF
cdr3_nt: TGTGCCAGCAGCCTAAGGAGGCTCGGCACTGAAGCTTTCTTT

j_call: TRBJ1-2
d_call: -
v_call: TRBV7-9
clone_size: -
cdr3_aa: CASSLGANYGYTF
cdr3_nt: TGTGCCAGCAGCTTAGGAGCTAACTATGGCTACACCTTC

j_call: TRBJ1-6
d_call: -
v_call: TRBV9
clone_size: -
cdr3_aa: CASAPGTYNSPLHF
cdr3_nt: TGTGCCAGCGCCCCCGGGACATATAATTCACCCCTCCACTTT

j_call: TRBJ1-4
d_call: TRBD1
v_call: TRBV11-2
clone_size: -
cdr3_aa: CASSPNRDREDEKLFF
cdr3_nt: TGTGCCAGCAGCCCCAACCGGGACAGGGAGGATGAAAAACTGTTTTTT

j_call: TRBJ2-5
d_call: TRBD2
v_call: TRBV24-1
clone_size: -
cdr3_aa: CATSDNGLAGETQYF
cdr3_nt: TGTGCCACCAGTGATAATGGACTAGCGGGAGAGACCCAGTACTTC

j_call: TRBJ2-7
d_call: TRBD2
v_call: TRBV5-1
clone_size: once
cdr3_aa: CASSPGTSLREQYF
cdr3_nt: TGCGCCAGCAGCCCCGGGACTAGCTTGAGAGAGCAGTACTTC

j_call: TRBJ2-3
d_call: TRBD2
v_call: TRBV4-1
clone_size: many
cdr3_aa: CASSQGQEWGGPDTQYF
cdr3_nt: TGCGCCAGCAGCCAAGGTCAGGAGTGGGGGGGTCCGGATACGCAGTATTTT

j_call: TRBJ2-5
d_call: TRBD2
v_call: TRBV19
clone_size: -
cdr3_aa: CASSIGGAGAGETQYF
cdr3_nt: TGTGCCAGTAGTATAGGAGGGGCGGGAGCGGGAGAGACCCAGTACTTC

j_call: TRBJ2-1
d_call: -
v_call: TRBV6-1
clone_size: -
cdr3_aa: CASSEAAGTTNNEQFF
cdr3_nt: TGTGCCAGCAGTGAAGCGGCCGGGACAACCAACAATGAGCAGTTCTTC

j_call: TRBJ2-7
d_call: TRBD1
v_call: TRBV27
clone_size: -
cdr3_aa: CASSLQVGQAYEQYF
cdr3_nt: TGTGCCAGCAGCTTACAGGTTGGACAGGCCTACGAGCAGTACTTC

j_call: TRBJ1-1
d_call: TRBD1
v_call: TRBV5-6
clone_size: -
cdr3_aa: CASSSIRTGWDTEAFF
cdr3_nt: TGTGCCAGCAGCTCAATCCGGACAGGATGGGACACTGAAGCTTTCTTT

j_call: TRBJ2-5
d_call: -
v_call: TRBV5-5
clone_size: -
cdr3_aa: CASIPTLGQETQYF
cdr3_nt: TGTGCCAGCATCCCGACTCTCGGCCAAGAGACCCAGTACTTC

j_call: TRBJ1-1
d_call: TRBD1
v_call: TRBV30
clone_size: -
cdr3_aa: CAWSGQGQSEAFF
cdr3_nt: TGTGCCTGGAGCGGACAGGGGCAATCTGAAGCTTTCTTT